The present entry profiles one T cell receptor beta chain with its context. Its specificity is not known. The data derive from a study of CD4+ T cells in melanoma. The protocol was immunoSEQ multiplex PCR, while the TCRdb copy is restricted to in-frame clones and leaves out a portion. The table has roughly 110,000 clones, around 92% seen once. V dropped 5 bases and J dropped 6; count of bases not matched to a gene: 7. Per germline, CDR1 SGHKS and CDR2 YYEKEE (reference sequence). CDR3 length: 15 residues. Study-level points and caveats: Neoantigen-specific CD4+ T cells in melanoma reportedly had diverse differentiation states.

The clonotype comes from a human donor with melanoma. The V and J genes are TRBV5-5 and TRBJ2-2; TRBD1 agrees at 10 bases. Input material: peripheral blood. CDR3 nucleotides: TGTGCCAGCAGTTGGGACAGGGGTCAGGCCGGGGAGCTGTTTTTT. Translating gives CASSWDRGQAGELFF.